This T cell receptor beta chain was sequenced during a study of CD8+CD57+ T cells in acquired aplastic anemia. This clonotype has ten or more counts. Antigen: not known. Before being chosen for sequencing, patients had shown CD8+CD57+ cell expansion by flow cytometry. All patients had severe acquired aplastic anemia. Patients had received no therapy at the time of blood sampling. TCR beta VDJ and CDR3 profiling used genomic DNA as template. TCRdb itself ran the reads through MiXCR, one entry per CDR3 protein. Of 250,000 or so distinct CDR3 sequences in the sample, 40% to 50% were seen once. V gave up 0 bases and J gave up 3 bases, with 9 bases separating them. This CDR3 contains 15 residues. CDR1 is LGHNA, CDR2 YSLEER, per germline. Points from the study as a whole: Researchers reported that CD8+ Simpson's diversity was not significantly different in patients versus controls. About 30 was the count of CD8+ CDR3 sequences that patients shared with controls.

The chain recombines TRBV4-3 with TRBJ1-3, with D uncertain. The sequence was obtained from a human donor with aplastic anemia. Sequenced sample: sorted CD4+, CD8+, or CD8+CD57+ T cells (not recorded which) from PBMCs. The CDR3 reads CASSQDYQRGNTIYF. The CDR3 region has the DNA TGCGCCAGCAGCCAAGATTACCAGCGTGGAAACACCATATATTTT.